The 6 T cell receptor beta chains below all came from one sample that was sequenced in a study of shared clonotypes between healthy human individuals. Only in-frame clones appear in the TCRdb table, and some are missing; sequencing was by immunoSEQ multiplex PCR. The data show some 2,000,000 clones, with roughly 94% seen just once and 0.13% held by the top ten. Sequencing input: naive CD4+ T cells sorted from blood. Subset indicated: CD45RA+ positively selected. All receptors derive from a man aged 18 to 30 in good health.

The genes are TRBV7-2 and TRBJ2-7; D might be TRBD2 (6 bases). Germline values: CDR1 SGHTA, CDR2 FQGNSA. Between the trimmed V and J ends, which lost 3 bases and 3 bases, there was a span of 15 bases. The CDR3 contains 15 residues. For the CDR3, the DNA is TGTGCCAGCAGCTTTAGTTCTAGCGCGGACTACGAGCAGTACTTC. Protein: CASSFSSSADYEQYF.

The V and J genes are TRBV4-1 and TRBJ2-1; weak D call: TRBD2 (6 bases). The CDR3 consists of 15 residues. Per germline, CDR1 MGHRA and CDR2 YSYEKL. V lost 0 bases to trimming and J lost 4 bases, with 10 bases between them. The CDR3 protein is CASSQEQTRYNEQFF. The CDR3 DNA is TGCGCCAGCAGCCAAGAACAGACTAGATACAATGAGCAGTTCTTC.

Points on this clone: An end of the junction differs from the germline gene, which may be a read error. The gene calls are TRBV10-3 and TRBJ2-7, with TRBD1 identical over 9 bases. This CDR3 comprises 12 residues. Germline loops: CDR1 ENHRY, CDR2 SYGVKD. The CDR3 loop reads CAISPDRGSWNF. The CDR3, as DNA: TGTGCCATCAGCCCGGACAGGGGATCCTGGAACTTC.

The chain employs TRBV9 and TRBJ1-4; D remains ambiguous. Per germline, CDR1 SGDLS and CDR2 YYNGEE. Trimming shortened V by 0 bases and J by 0 bases, and 9 bases separated the two germline ends. There are 16 residues in the CDR3. The chain's CDR3 is CASSVDLITTNEKLFF. CDR3 DNA: TGTGCCAGCAGCGTAGATCTAATTACAACTAATGAAAAACTGTTTTTT.

J is TRBJ2-7 and V is TRBV11-2; D unresolved. Germline CDR1 is SGHAT and CDR2 is FQNNGV. With 5 bases removed from V and 0 bases from J, the gap between germline ends came to 8 bases. This CDR3 has 13 amino acids. CDR3 amino acids: CASSDLSSYEQYF. In DNA form, the CDR3 reads TGTGCCAGCAGCGACCTAAGCTCCTACGAGCAGTACTTC.

The chain links TRBV7-2 to TRBJ2-7; weak D call: TRBD2 (5 bases). The germline V and J ends were trimmed by 1 base and 3 bases, with 10 bases remaining between them. The V gene's germline CDR1 is SGHTA and CDR2 FQGNSA. This CDR3 is built from 14 residues. The CDR3 coding sequence is TGTGCCAGCAGCTTAGGGGCTAGCCTCTACGAGCAGTACTTC. Protein: CASSLGASLYEQYF.